This record looks at one T cell receptor beta chain sequence and its context. Its specificity is unknown. The data originate from a study of memory CD4+ T cells and cytomegalovirus serostatus. Study context: Donors were healthy Belgian adults, 10 or so CMV seropositive and under 30 seronegative.

Some clones are missing from TCRdb's copy, which holds only in-frame ones; the method was immunoSEQ multiplex PCR. The sample carries 50,000 to 65,000 clones, roughly four fifths recorded once. Germline V gene data show CDR1 as LGHNA and CDR2 as YNFKEQ. The V and J ends lost 0 bases and 2 bases, in that order; junction bases with no gene match: 0. The CDR3 loop spans 15 amino acids. Study conclusions and caveats: About 40% of the 164 known CMV-associated TCRbeta sequences appeared in CD4+ memory.

Single viable CD3+CD4+CD8-CD45RO+ cells were sorted as the memory CD4+ T cells. The receptor's source is an adult in good health and CMV-seronegative. The sequenced sample was memory CD4+ T cells from blood. The chain carries TRBV4-2 and TRBJ2-7; 11 nucleotides align to TRBD2. The CDR3 DNA reads TGTGCCAGCAGCCAAGATAGCGGGAGGGCCTACGAGCAGTACTTC. Translated: CASSQDSGRAYEQYF.